Listed here are 29 T cell receptor beta chains from one sample, sequenced in a study of blood T cell repertoires in COVID-19. Produced via immunoSEQ multiplex PCR; TCRdb's table is partial and in-frame only. This table has about 120,000 clones, around four fifths appearing once. The sequenced material came from peripheral blood. All receptors derive from an older man with active or convalescent COVID-19.

The rearrangement links TRBV28 to TRBJ1-2, with D perhaps matching TRBD1 (6 bases). V was clipped by 6 bases and J by 3 bases, with 14 bases between them. Germline lookup yields CDR1 MDHEN and CDR2 SYDVKM. The CDR3 spans 14 residues. CDR3 sequence: CASRSTGSDYGYTF. CDR3 DNA sequence: TGTGCCAGCAGATCTACAGGGTCGGACTATGGCTACACCTTC.

The chain uses TRBV5-5 and TRBJ2-5, with D perhaps matching TRBD1 (5 bases). From germline, CDR1 is SGHKS and CDR2 YYEKEE (reference sequence). The CDR3 is 13 amino acids. Trimming removed 5 bases at V and 0 bases at J, with 8 bases between. CDR3 bases: TGTGCCAGCAGGGGGCTAGACCAAGAGACCCAGTACTTC. This encodes CASRGLDQETQYF.

The chain is built from TRBV4-3 and TRBJ2-2; 9 positions agree with TRBD2. The J segment lost 3 bases and the V segment lost 4 bases, leaving 3 bases of the junction unmatched. In germline, CDR1 is LGHNA, CDR2 YSLEER. This CDR3 region has 15 residues. CDR3 amino acids: CASSRGLADTGELFF. The CDR3 DNA reads TGCGCCAGCAGCCGGGGACTAGCAGACACCGGGGAGCTGTTTTTT.

This clone was detected once. The chain is built from TRBV7-8 and TRBJ1-5; D is undetermined. Trimming stripped 4 bases from V and 6 bases from J, with 13 bases between. Germline CDR1 is SGHVS and CDR2 is FQNEAQ. CDR3 length: 14 amino acids. CDR3 sequence: CASSSTPDSQPQHF. DNA for the CDR3: TGTGCCAGCAGCTCCACGCCCGACTCTCAGCCCCAGCATTTT.

The chain carries TRBV28 and TRBJ2-7; 8 bases are shared with TRBD1. The CDR3 loop spans 14 amino acids. CDR1 MDHEN and CDR2 SYDVKM come from the germline V gene. V trimming: 2 bases; J trimming: 6 bases; junction bases outside the gene matches: 6. The CDR3 sequence: CASSLPLGQGEQYF. The CDR3 nucleotides are TGTGCCAGCAGTTTACCTCTCGGACAGGGCGAGCAGTACTTC.

This chain's CDR3 is CASGRTGGGYEQYF. The CDR3 nucleotides are TGTGCCAGCGGACGGACAGGGGGTGGCTACGAGCAGTACTTC. V usage is TRBV28 and J usage is TRBJ2-7; 10 nucleotides line up with TRBD1. J lost 3 bases, V lost 8 bases, and 7 bases had no gene match. Germline V gene lookup returns CDR1 MDHEN and CDR2 SYDVKM. The CDR3 consists of 14 residues.

The chain carries TRBV3-1 (or the pseudogene TRBV3-2) and TRBJ2-7, with D possibly TRBD2 on 5 matching bases. Germline V lookup: CDR1 LGHDT, CDR2 YNNKEL (reference sequence). The CDR3 length is 15 residues. Trimming shortened V by 2 bases and J by 1 base, and 12 bases separated the two germline ends. In DNA, the CDR3 is TGTGCCAGCAGCCAAAAAGCGGTGAAGTCCTACGAGCAGTACTTC. Its protein is CASSQKAVKSYEQYF.

J is TRBJ2-3 and V is TRBV18; 10 nucleotides align to TRBD2. V was pared by 6 bases and J by 1 base, with 4 bases of the junction left unmatched. Germline V gives CDR1 KGHSH, CDR2 LQKENI. The CDR3 is 15 amino acids. CDR3 amino acids: CASSTGTSGTDTQYF. CDR3 coding DNA: TGTGCCAGCTCGACTGGGACTAGCGGCACAGATACGCAGTATTTT.

The J gene is TRBJ2-7, the V gene TRBV18; 10 bases align to TRBD1. CDR3 length equals 14 residues. The germline gives CDR1 KGHSH, CDR2 LQKENI. V dropped 2 bases and J dropped 4; count of bases not matched to a gene: 2. The DNA for the CDR3 is TGTGCCAGCTCACCAGGGACAGGGGTGTACGAGCAGTACTTC. Translated, it gives CASSPGTGVYEQYF.

This chain joins TRBV28 and TRBJ1-1; D remains ambiguous. The CDR3 is 12 amino acids. Per germline, CDR1 MDHEN and CDR2 SYDVKM. Trimming took off 6 bases at V and 7 bases at J, with 12 bases between the two ends. The CDR3 sequence is CASSTLQYEAFF. The CDR3 DNA reads as TGTGCCAGCAGCACCCTGCAGTATGAAGCTTTCTTT.

This clone turned up a few times. This sequence joins TRBV5-4 and TRBJ1-3; D is unclear. This CDR3 is built from 14 residues. The V end was cut by 0 bases, the J end by 4 bases, with 8 bases between. Looked up from germline, CDR1 is SGHNT and CDR2 is YYREEE (reference sequence). The CDR3 DNA reads as TGTGCCAGCAGCTTGGTAGGAGACGGAAACACCATATATTTT. This encodes CASSLVGDGNTIYF.

The chain is built from TRBV7-2 and TRBJ2-4; a possible D gene is TRBD1 (6 bases). CDR1 and CDR2 (germline): SGHTA, FQGNSA. The germline V and J ends were trimmed by 4 bases and 0 bases, with 13 bases remaining between them. The CDR3 loop spans 16 amino acids. The CDR3 DNA is TGTGCCAGCAGCTCCTGGACAGCATTAGCCAAAAACATTCAGTACTTC. Translating gives CASSSWTALAKNIQYF.

CDR3 DNA: TGTGCCAGCAGCTTATCAGGGGCCCTCAATTTCAATGAGCAGTTCTTC. The encoded protein is CASSLSGALNFNEQFF. The chain joins TRBV7-3 to TRBJ2-1, with a possible D match to TRBD1 (6 bases). The germline V gene encodes CDR1 SGHTA and CDR2 FQGTGA. The V and J ends lost 2 bases and 6 bases respectively, with 17 bases between them. The CDR3 sequence is 16 residues long.

The rearrangement joins TRBV6-4 to TRBJ2-3; TRBD2 agrees at 12 bases. CDR1 and CDR2 (germline): MRHNA, SNTAGT. This CDR3 has 17 residues. V was clipped by 0 bases and J by 2 bases; unmatched bases: 3. In nucleotides, the CDR3 is TGTGCCAGCAGTGACTCTCCTAGCGGGGGGGCCACAGATACGCAGTATTTT. Translated: CASSDSPSGGATDTQYF.

The chain couples TRBV19 to TRBJ2-6; D remains ambiguous. The germline CDR1 and CDR2 sequences are LNHDA and SQIVND (reference sequence). The CDR3 sequence is 15 residues long. Trimming took off 0 bases at V and 0 bases at J, with 3 bases between the two ends. The CDR3 reads CASSIDSSGANVLTF. Written as DNA, the CDR3 is TGTGCCAGTAGTATAGACTCCTCTGGGGCCAACGTCCTGACTTTC.

The chain is built from TRBV7-9 and TRBJ1-1; 7 positions agree with TRBD1. CDR3 size: 17 residues. V lost 0 bases and J lost 0; bases outside the gene matches: 7. Germline CDR1 SEHNR, CDR2 FQNEAQ (reference sequence). This chain's CDR3 is CASSLAWTGQLNTEAFF. In nucleotides, the CDR3 is TGTGCCAGCAGCTTAGCTTGGACGGGACAGTTGAACACTGAAGCTTTCTTT.

This clone was counted a single time. The rearrangement joins TRBV5-1 to TRBJ1-1; maybe TRBD1 (6 bases). Germline loops: CDR1 SGHRS, CDR2 YFSETQ. The CDR3 length is 13 residues. Deletions cut 3 bases from V and 4 bases from J, with 10 bases between. The CDR3, as DNA: TGCGCCAGCAGCTCAACAGGGTCCACTGAAGCTTTCTTT. Protein sequence: CASSSTGSTEAFF.

This clone was seen only a few times. V gene TRBV21-1 combines with J gene TRBJ2-7; the D call TRBD2 from the table was never checked on the DNA. TRBV21-1 counts as a pseudogene. The CDR3 is made up of 20 amino acids. This chain's CDR3 is CASSGRRCKTSGGPSYEQYF. CDR3 coding DNA: TGTGCCAGCAGCGGACGGAGGTGCAAAACTAGCGGGGGGCCGTCCTACGAGCAGTACTTC.

The chain uses TRBV11-2 and TRBJ1-1, with a tentative D call TRBD1 (6 bases). Looked up from germline, CDR1 is SGHAT and CDR2 is FQNNGV. The CDR3 is made up of 18 amino acids. V lost 1 base to trimming and J lost 3 bases, with 21 bases between them. This CDR3 is CASSLVGRTATGHTEAFF. As DNA, the CDR3 is TGTGCCAGCAGCTTAGTAGGCCGGACAGCAACGGGTCACACTGAAGCTTTCTTT.

The chain carries TRBV9 and TRBJ1-4; D is perhaps TRBD1 (6 bases). Germline V gives CDR1 SGDLS, CDR2 YYNGEE. Trimming removed 4 bases from V and 4 bases from J, with 17 bases in between. This CDR3 is built from 16 residues. The CDR3 reads CASSSTGKDRNEKLFF. CDR3 nucleotide sequence: TGTGCCAGCAGCTCCACAGGGAAAGACCGTAATGAAAAACTGTTTTTT.

V and J are TRBV10-1 and TRBJ1-5; D is uncertain. CDR3 length: 16 residues. Per germline, CDR1 WNHNN and CDR2 SYGVQD (reference sequence). V was cut by 3 bases and J by 5 bases, with 17 bases left in between. The CDR3 DNA sequence: TGCGCCAGCAGTGATCCGCACTTCAGGATCGATCAGCCCCAGCATTTT. The encoded protein is CASSDPHFRIDQPQHF.

The chain employs TRBV28 and TRBJ2-7; a weak D match, TRBD1 (5 bases). Trimming removed 5 bases at V and 2 bases at J, with 13 bases between. CDR1 MDHEN and CDR2 SYDVKM come from the germline V gene. CDR3 length: 14 amino acids. The CDR3, as DNA: TGTGCCAGCAGTAGGGAACAGGTTACCTACGAGCAGTACTTC. As protein: CASSREQVTYEQYF.

The count of this clone is one. This chain connects TRBV5-6 to TRBJ2-3, with D tentatively TRBD2 (6 bases). Germline CDR1 reads SGHDT; CDR2 reads YYEEEE. There are 15 residues in the CDR3. The V end was cut by 7 bases, the J end by 5 bases, with 20 bases between. CDR3 sequence: CASPRDWAFEDTQYF. The CDR3 DNA follows: TGTGCCAGCCCTCGGGACTGGGCATTCGAAGATACGCAGTATTTT.

This rearrangement joins TRBV7-8 to TRBJ2-6; 11 bases agree with TRBD1. Germline lookup yields CDR1 SGHVS and CDR2 FQNEAQ. CDR3 length: 20 amino acids. With 2 bases clipped from V and 4 bases from J, the junction kept 13 bases outside the gene matches. The DNA of the CDR3 is TGTGCCAGCAGCTTAAGGGGTTTGGACAGGGGGCTTTCCGGGGCCAACGTCCTGACTTTC. Its translation: CASSLRGLDRGLSGANVLTF.

The chain uses TRBV7-2 and TRBJ1-2, with D unresolved. The CDR3 is made up of 13 amino acids. CDR1 and CDR2 from the germline V gene are SGHTA and FQGNSA. With 1 base removed from V and 2 bases from J, the gap between germline ends came to 5 bases. CDR3 protein: CASSLDKNYGYTF. CDR3 bases: TGTGCCAGCAGCTTAGACAAGAACTATGGCTACACCTTC.

CDR3 sequence: CASNPNAGGETQYF. The CDR3 region has the DNA TGCGCCAGCAACCCTAATGCAGGCGGGGAGACCCAGTACTTC. The rearrangement links TRBV5-1 to TRBJ2-5, with D tentatively TRBD2 (5 bases). The CDR3 runs 14 residues. Trimming removed 6 bases from V and 5 bases from J, with 17 bases in between. Germline V gene lookup returns CDR1 SGHRS and CDR2 YFSETQ. The full variable domain, completed using reference TRBV5-1 and TRBJ2-5, is KAGVTQTPRYLIKTRGQQVTLSCSPISGHRSVSWYQQTPGQGLQFLFEYFSETQRNKGNFPGRFSGRQFSNSRSEMNVSTLELGDSALYLCASNPNAGGETQYFGPGTRLLVL.

The count of this clone is one. This sequence joins TRBV7-2 and TRBJ1-4, with 7 bases aligning to TRBD1. CDR3 length equals 15 residues. The germline gives CDR1 SGHTA, CDR2 FQGNSA. Trimming removed 7 bases from V and 8 bases from J; junction bases left unmatched: 13. DNA for the CDR3: TGTGCCAGCACCCCAGGGGGTTTGAGTGGGGAAAAACTGTTTTTT. Protein sequence: CASTPGGLSGEKLFF.

This clone was recorded many times. This chain connects TRBV7-9 to TRBJ2-5; D is possibly TRBD2 (6 bases). Germline CDR1 is SEHNR and CDR2 is FQNEAQ (reference sequence). Trimming removed 2 bases at V and 0 bases at J, with 10 bases between. The CDR3 sequence is 15 residues long. The CDR3 coding sequence is TGTGCCAGCAGCTTAAGTCGGGACTACCAAGAGACCCAGTACTTC. The encoded protein is CASSLSRDYQETQYF.

The CDR3 sequence is CASSGDQGQRAFF. In DNA, the CDR3 is TGTGCCAGCAGTGGGGATCAGGGGCAGCGAGCTTTCTTT. V gene TRBV2 combines with J gene TRBJ1-1; maybe TRBD1 (6 bases). V was pared by 4 bases and J by 10 bases, with 16 bases between. From germline, CDR1 is SNHLY and CDR2 FYNNEI. This CDR3 region has 13 residues.